A selection of T cell receptor beta chains follows, all from one sample in a study of blood T cell repertoires in COVID-19. Profiled with immunoSEQ multiplex PCR; TCRdb holds only in-frame clones, not every one. The sample has some 180,000 clones, approximately 88% seen once. The specimen was peripheral blood. Receptors were obtained from a woman aged 40 to 50 with COVID-19, enrolled during active disease. CDR3s include the opening cysteine and the closing phenylalanine or tryptophan. Clone size is shown for a subset of rows, as once, few, many or a class of expanded clone.

cdr3_aa v_call clone_size j_call
CASSRVVQDEQYF TRBV27 NA TRBJ2-7
CASSLGQAGYIQYF TRBV3-1/TRBV3-2 NA TRBJ2-4
CASSSRLSDGGNTEAFF TRBV5-1 NA TRBJ1-1
CASSSGQLRGWSTQYF TRBV5-1 NA TRBJ2-3
CASSTGGYEKLFF TRBV27 NA TRBJ1-4
CASSYSEGHEQFF TRBV6-2/TRBV6-3 NA TRBJ2-1
CASSVGTRGGETQYF TRBV5-1 NA TRBJ2-5
CASLPWGTGGSAAFF TRBV19 NA TRBJ1-1
CANDRNTEAFF TRBV6-6 NA TRBJ1-1
CATRGQGSNQPQHF TRBV6-5 NA TRBJ1-5
CATRTETYEQYF TRBV10-2 few TRBJ2-7
CASRDRGHEKLFF TRBV3-1/TRBV3-2 NA TRBJ1-4
CASSDSGRATGELFF TRBV6-4 NA TRBJ2-2
CASSQGTSGAEETQYF TRBV11-3 NA TRBJ2-5
CASSSHFDYGYTF TRBV27 NA TRBJ1-2
CSASSQDTVNSPLHF TRBV20-1 NA TRBJ1-6
CASSQTGTGNTEAFF TRBV6-6 NA TRBJ1-1
CASERLAGMISYNEQFF TRBV2 NA TRBJ2-1